This T cell receptor (beta chain) was sequenced during a study of blood T cell repertoires in COVID-19. Study in general: Acute and convalescent COVID-19 specimens originated in the United States, Italy and Spain.

Per the original methods: For nucleated cells, counts were estimated from reference gene primer amplification. The method was immunoSEQ multiplex PCR; TCRdb's version includes in-frame clones alone and lacks a portion of them. Clonal size and the V and J genes are those of that table, whereas D and trimming came from the DNA. The sample shows 200,000 to 250,000 clones, 84% of them seen only once. Losses at the gene ends were 7 bases for V and 6 bases for J; bases not matched to a gene: 8. CDR3 length: 15 residues. Germline loops: CDR1 SGHVS, CDR2 FQNEAQ. The V gene is TRBV7-8, the J gene TRBJ2-2; 10 bases are a match to TRBD1. This clonotype originated in a man in his 60s who had recovered from COVID-19. The sequenced sample consisted of PBMCs or T cells enriched from blood (not recorded which). The CDR3 region is CASNVGQGRAGELFF. CDR3 nucleotide sequence: TGTGCCAGCAACGTGGGACAGGGGAGGGCCGGGGAGCTGTTTTTT.